These 3 T cell receptor beta chains were all obtained from the same sample, sequenced in a study of Ad26.COV2.S vaccination and SARS-CoV-2 variants (dated by TCRdb to about 2021). The treatment or condition label, as the study defines it: over 15 received Ad26.COV2.S at low or high dose, single or two shots; roughly 5 received placebo; per-sample allocation not given. Repertoires of vaccine and placebo recipients were sequenced from samples taken on day 63 after the first injection. The library was generated by the immunoSEQ multiplex PCR assay. As stored in TCRdb, this immuneACCESS dataset retains in-frame rearrangements with V and J assigned. A fraction of the clones does not appear; measured against another copy, unresolved V genes explain less than half of the discrepancy, and the remainder lacks a known reason. The sample table shows over 250,000 clones, and approximately 87% are seen once. The top ten constitute about 3.6% of the sample.

The sequencing here drew on peripheral blood, taken in a trial of Ad26.COV2.S vaccine versus placebo. These receptors originate from a person between 18 and 65 years old who received the Ad26.COV2.S COVID-19 vaccine or a placebo.

In DNA form, the CDR3 reads TGTGCCAGCTTAAATAACCAGGGGGCTCCTGAAGCTTTCTTT. Translation gives CASLNNQGAPEAFF. The V call is TRBV18, the J call TRBJ1-1; TRBD1 agrees at 8 bases. CDR3 length: 14 amino acids. CDR1 and CDR2 (germline): KGHSH, LQKENI. Trimming at V came to 7 bases and at J to 6 bases, leaving 10 bases not matched to a gene.

The rearrangement joins TRBV7-9 to TRBJ2-7; 8 bases agree with TRBD2. The germline CDR1 and CDR2 sequences are SEHNR and FQNEAQ (reference sequence). The CDR3 is made up of 16 amino acids. Trimming removed 3 bases from V and 0 bases from J; junction bases left unmatched: 7. Written as DNA, the CDR3 is TGTGCCAGCAGCTTGGCATCAGCGGGGGTCTCCTACGAGCAGTACTTC. Translation gives CASSLASAGVSYEQYF.

This chain uses TRBV27 with TRBJ2-1; D possibly corresponds to TRBD2 (6 bases). Germline loops: CDR1 MNHEY, CDR2 SMNVEV (reference sequence). The CDR3 consists of 17 residues. Deletions cut 0 bases from V and 0 bases from J, with 12 bases between. The CDR3 nucleotides read TGTGCCAGCAGTTTATCGTCAGACGGGAGCTCCTACAATGAGCAGTTCTTC. Its translation: CASSLSSDGSSYNEQFF.